The 27 T cell receptor beta chains below come from one sample, sequenced in a study of breast tumors, draining lymph nodes, adjacent tissues. TCRdb reprocessed the multiplex PCR reads via MiXCR and lists one record per CDR3 protein. In the table there are roughly 130,000 distinct CDR3 sequences, less than 20% of which are singletons. Samples came from axillary lymph nodes draining the breast cancer. The sample comprised axillary lymph node tissue. These receptors were collected from a female donor with breast cancer. Some clones in this sample may be carry-over from other donors' samples.

There are many counts of this clonotype. The V gene is TRBV5-8, the J gene TRBJ1-5; no firm D call. Germline CDR1 is SGHTS and CDR2 is YDEGEE. V shed 4 bases and J shed 7 bases, with 12 bases lying between them. This CDR3 is built from 13 residues. The CDR3 nucleotides are TGTGCCAGCAGCCCCCAGGACCCGCAGCCCCAGCATTTT. Its translation: CASSPQDPQPQHF.

This clonotype was detected ten times or more. The chain has TRBV14 and TRBJ2-7, with D perhaps matching TRBD1 (5 bases). Germline V gene data show CDR1 as SGHDN and CDR2 as FVKESK. The CDR3 extends over 13 amino acids. Trimming removed 1 base at V and 6 bases at J, with 10 bases between. The CDR3 is CASSQGRVAEQYF. The CDR3 DNA reads TGTGCCAGCAGCCAAGGCAGGGTGGCCGAGCAGTACTTC.

This clonotype was observed at least ten times. The genes are TRBV7-2 and TRBJ2-1; 9 nucleotides line up with TRBD2. Germline V gene data show CDR1 as SGHTA and CDR2 as FQGNSA. The trim removed 7 bases at V and 7 bases at J, leaving 8 bases unmatched. The CDR3 is 14 amino acids. The CDR3: CASNRGGVWNEQFF. CDR3 nucleotides: TGTGCCAGCAATCGCGGGGGGGTATGGAATGAGCAGTTCTTC. Looking up the rest from reference TRBV7-2 and TRBJ2-1 gives the full variable domain: GAGVSQSPSNKVTEKGKDVELRCDPISGHTALYWYRQSLGQGLEFLIYFQGNSAPDKSGLPSDRFSAERTGGSVSTLTIQRTQQEDSAVYLCASNRGGVWNEQFFGPGTRLTVL.

Notes on this clonotype: A clone one base away is much larger, so this may be a read error. The chain uses TRBV2 and TRBJ1-5; D is possibly TRBD1 (5 bases). This CDR3 is 14 amino acids long. CDR1 and CDR2 from the germline V gene are SNHLY and FYNNEI. In DNA, the CDR3 is TGTGCCTGCAGTGAAGGGACGGTGAATCAGCCCCAGCATTTT. Translating it yields CACSEGTVNQPQHF.

In regard to this clonotype: The conserved phenylalanine or tryptophan normally closing the CDR3 is absent here, so this likely arose from a read error. V is TRBV15 and J is TRBJ1-1, with D uncertain. The CDR3 totals 13 residues. Germline assignment: CDR1 LNHNV and CDR2 YYDKDF (reference sequence). V was trimmed by 4 bases and J by 1 base, leaving 7 bases between them. CDR3 DNA: TGTGCCACCAGCAACCAGCCGAACACTGAAGCTTTCCTT. Translation: CATSNQPNTEAFL.

This clonotype came up many times. The chain links TRBV7-2 to TRBJ2-7; the D gene is possibly TRBD2 (7 bases). V was shortened by 5 bases and J by 2 bases, with 13 bases between the two germline ends. From germline, CDR1 is SGHTA and CDR2 FQGNSA. The CDR3 contains 14 residues. CDR3 loop: CASSQGTTTYEQYF. CDR3 bases: TGTGCCAGCAGCCAGGGGACTACCACCTACGAGCAGTACTTC. Combining the CDR3 with reference TRBV7-2 and TRBJ2-7 gives the whole variable domain GAGVSQSPSNKVTEKGKDVELRCDPISGHTALYWYRQSLGQGLEFLIYFQGNSAPDKSGLPSDRFSAERTGGSVSTLTIQRTQQEDSAVYLCASSQGTTTYEQYFGPGTRLTVT.

On this clonotype: A read error is possible here, since a much larger clone lies one base away. Lacking the conserved final phenylalanine or tryptophan, this CDR3 likely reflects a read error. The rearrangement joins TRBV12-3 or TRBV12-4 to TRBJ2-1, with 12 bases identical to TRBD2. V shed 5 bases, J shed 4 bases, and the junction held 0 bases outside the gene matches. The CDR3 extends over 14 amino acids. This CDR3 reads CASSGTSGYNEQFS. As DNA, the CDR3 is TGTGCCAGCAGTGGGACTAGCGGGTACAATGAGCAGTTCTCC.

This clonotype was counted at least ten times. The chain links TRBV4-1 to TRBJ2-7; no definite D call. The V gene lost 5 bases and the J gene lost 4 bases, with 12 bases spanning the gap. The germline V gene has CDR1 MGHRA and CDR2 YSYEKL. The CDR3 runs to 13 residues. CDR3 sequence reads: CASSVNSEYEQYF. As DNA, the CDR3 is TGCGCCAGCAGCGTCAACTCAGAATACGAGCAGTACTTC.

Concerning this clonotype itself: A much larger clone lies one base from this, so it may be a read error. V gene TRBV6-6 combines with J gene TRBJ1-2; D gene ambiguous. Trimming removed 0 bases at V and 3 bases at J, with 11 bases between. Germline V gene lookup returns CDR1 MNHNY and CDR2 SVGAGI (reference sequence). This CDR3 is built from 15 residues. The CDR3 sequence is CASSYSIQTDYGYTF. CDR3 nucleotides: TGTGCCAGCAGTTACTCGATACAAACTGACTATGGCTACACCTTC.

Regarding this clonotype: A much bigger clone sits one base away, suggesting this may be a read error. The chain uses TRBV6-5 and TRBJ1-2; D is unresolved. CDR1 is MNHEY and CDR2 is SVGAGI in the germline V gene. The ends were cut back, 6 bases at V and 5 bases at J, with 10 bases in the middle. CDR3 length: 12 residues. The CDR3 coding sequence is TGTGCCAGCAGCGAGGGCGGATATGGCTACACCTTC. Translated: CASSEGGYGYTF.

This clonotype has at least ten counts. The chain's CDR3 is CASRPRDGYEQYF. The CDR3 nucleotides are TGTGCCAGCAGACCCCGGGACGGCTACGAGCAGTACTTC. The chain links TRBV7-8 to TRBJ2-7; D is perhaps TRBD1 or TRBD2 (5 bases each). CDR3 length: 13 residues. The V gene's germline CDR1 is SGHVS and CDR2 FQNEAQ. The V end was cut by 6 bases, the J end by 3 bases, with 12 bases between.

This clonotype has ten or more counts. The rearrangement joins TRBV29-1 to TRBJ2-3; 10 bases are a match to TRBD2. The CDR3 totals 15 residues. The germline V gene encodes CDR1 SQVTM and CDR2 ANQGSEA. With 4 bases clipped from V and 0 bases from J, the junction kept 4 bases outside the gene matches. CDR3 in DNA: TGCAGCGTTGTGGCTAGCGGGAGAAGCACAGATACGCAGTATTTT. Its protein product is CSVVASGRSTDTQYF.

This chain links TRBV18 with TRBJ1-2, with a possible D match to TRBD1 (6 bases). Per germline, CDR1 KGHSH and CDR2 LQKENI. The CDR3 is made up of 15 amino acids. V gave up 1 base and J gave up 5 bases, with 14 bases separating them. The CDR3 here is CASSPLGRGHYGYTF. In nucleotides, the CDR3 is TGTGCCAGCTCACCACTCGGCAGGGGCCATTATGGCTACACCTTC.

This clonotype was counted many times. The V call is TRBV30, the J call TRBJ1-3, with D hard to call. V was shortened by 4 bases and J by 0 bases, with 13 bases between the two germline ends. The CDR3 spans 15 residues. In germline, CDR1 is GTSNPN, CDR2 SVGIG (reference sequence). CDR3 sequence reads: CAWNSGLSSGNTIYF. CDR3 coding DNA: TGTGCCTGGAACTCCGGACTGTCCTCTGGAAACACCATATATTTT.

This clonotype was observed at least ten times. The rearrangement links TRBV6-5 to TRBJ2-7, with 16 bases fitting TRBD2. The CDR3 length is 13 residues. Germline V lookup: CDR1 MNHEY, CDR2 SVGAGI. The junction had 0 bases not matched to a gene; V was cut back by 8 bases and J by 5 bases. Here the CDR3 reads CASGTSGRDEQYF. The CDR3 bases are TGTGCCAGCGGGACTAGCGGGAGGGACGAGCAGTACTTC.

Ten or more counts support this clonotype. V usage is TRBV20-1 and J usage is TRBJ2-3; D gene unclear. The CDR3 spans 10 residues. Germline V gene data show CDR1 as DFQATT and CDR2 as SNEGSKA (reference sequence). Here the CDR3 reads CRCDTDTQYF. In DNA, the CDR3 is TGCAGGTGTGACACAGATACGCAGTATTTT.

This clonotype was seen ten or more times. This chain connects TRBV6-5 to TRBJ2-7, with 9 bases lining up with TRBD2. Per the germline V gene, CDR1 is MNHEY and CDR2 is SVGAGI. This CDR3 is 14 amino acids long. V gave up 2 bases and J gave up 4 bases; unmatched junction bases: 3. CDR3 protein: CASSYRLAGYEQYF. As DNA, the CDR3 is TGTGCCAGCAGTTACCGTCTAGCGGGGTACGAGCAGTACTTC.

For this clonotype: The CDR3 does not close with the conserved phenylalanine or tryptophan, likely indicating a read error. V gene TRBV10-3 combines with J gene TRBJ2-7, with TRBD1 matching over 11 bases. V lost 11 bases, J lost 1 base, and 7 bases stayed unmatched. Germline-derived CDR1 and CDR2 are ENHRY and SYGVKD. The CDR3 has 14 residues. CDR3 nucleotides: TGTGCCTACAGCAGGGACAGGGGGTCCTACGAGCAGTACTCC. Amino acid sequence: CAYSRDRGSYEQYS.

This clonotype was counted ten times or more. The chain is built from TRBV4-1 and TRBJ2-5, with D perhaps TRBD1 (6 bases). V lost 2 bases to trimming and J lost 6 bases, with 13 bases between them. From germline, CDR1 is MGHRA and CDR2 YSYEKL. There are 14 residues in the CDR3. Written as DNA, the CDR3 is TGCGCCAGCAGCCAAACAGGGCTGGGGAAGACCCAGTACTTC. It yields the protein CASSQTGLGKTQYF.

In its sample, this clonotype was seen many times. This chain joins TRBV5-1 and TRBJ2-1, with 11 bases that match TRBD2. The V and J ends lost 0 bases and 9 bases, in that order; junction bases with no gene match: 8. The CDR3 runs to 16 residues. Germline CDR1 and CDR2: SGHRS and YFSETQ. The CDR3 sequence: CASSLDGTSGGGEQFF. CDR3 nucleotides: TGCGCCAGCAGCTTGGACGGGACTAGCGGAGGGGGTGAGCAGTTCTTC.

In this sample, this clonotype turned up many times. This chain uses TRBV20-1 with TRBJ2-5, with TRBD2 matching over 12 bases. The germline V gene has CDR1 DFQATT and CDR2 SNEGSKA (reference sequence). Losses at the gene ends were 5 bases for V and 1 base for J; bases not matched to a gene: 5. The CDR3 consists of 15 residues. The CDR3 is CSARTSGNIQETQYF. CDR3 nucleotides: TGCAGTGCTCGGACTAGCGGGAACATCCAAGAGACCCAGTACTTC.

This clonotype has more than one count but fewer than ten. The chain links TRBV6-5 to TRBJ1-3; no reliable D call. V was trimmed by 2 bases and J by 0 bases, leaving 26 bases between them. CDR1 is MNHEY, CDR2 SVGAGI, per germline. The CDR3 sequence is 21 residues long. The CDR3 protein is CASSYRSVSRKAKFSGNTIYF. The CDR3 region has the DNA TGTGCCAGCAGTTACCGGTCAGTATCGAGAAAAGCAAAGTTCTCTGGAAACACCATATATTTT.

This clonotype was seen a handful of times. The chain is built from TRBV5-6 and TRBJ2-5; D is possibly TRBD1 (5 bases). V was clipped by 3 bases and J by 3 bases, with 9 bases between them. The germline V gene encodes CDR1 SGHDT and CDR2 YYEEEE. The CDR3 sequence is 13 residues long. CDR3 residues: CASSYRREETQYF. The CDR3 nucleotides read TGTGCCAGCAGCTACCGCAGGGAAGAGACCCAGTACTTC.

This clonotype was detected ten times or more. This chain links TRBV9 with TRBJ2-1, with TRBD2 matching over 9 bases. After removal of 0 bases from V and 4 bases from J, the junction contained 5 bases not matched to a gene. The CDR3 contains 16 residues. In germline, CDR1 is SGDLS, CDR2 YYNGEE. The CDR3 bases are TGTGCCAGCAGCGTAGTCGTGACTAGCGGATACAATGAGCAGTTCTTC. Protein product: CASSVVVTSGYNEQFF.

This chain joins TRBV20-1 and TRBJ2-1, with 11 bases fitting TRBD2. The junction had 6 bases not matched to a gene; V was cut back by 2 bases and J by 9 bases. This CDR3 is built from 14 residues. From germline, CDR1 is DFQATT and CDR2 SNEGSKA (reference sequence). CDR3 in DNA: TGCAGTGCTAGAAGGGGACTAGCGGCTGGTGAGCAGTTCTTC. This sequence encodes CSARRGLAAGEQFF.

This clonotype was detected ten times or more. The chain recombines TRBV20-1 with TRBJ2-5; 8 bases are shared with TRBD2. Germline CDR1 and CDR2: DFQATT and SNEGSKA (reference sequence). With 6 bases clipped from V and 2 bases from J, the junction kept 11 bases outside the gene matches. The CDR3 is made up of 15 amino acids. This chain's CDR3 is CSAREGLRSQETQYF. In DNA, the CDR3 is TGCAGTGCCCGGGAGGGACTCCGAAGTCAAGAGACCCAGTACTTC.

A word on this clonotype: A read error is possible here, since a much larger clone lies one base away. CDR3 amino acids: CSASGGATDTQHF. DNA of the CDR3: TGCAGTGCTAGCGGGGGGGCAACAGATACGCAGCATTTT. The chain has TRBV20-1 and TRBJ2-3, with D perhaps TRBD1 (6 bases). The last part of the DNA fits TRBJ1-5 better; the J call may be wrong. CDR1 and CDR2 from the germline V gene are DFQATT and SNEGSKA (reference sequence). This CDR3 has 13 amino acids.